The next 30 T cell receptor beta chains were all read from a single sample in a study of type 1 regulatory T cells. TCRdb independently ran MiXCR on the reads; one entry per CDR3 protein. The table lists about 68,000 distinct CDR3 sequences, 63% of them singletons. For these TCRs, the target antigens are not known. Sequenced sample: cultured T cells, either the whole culture or a sorted T cell fraction (not recorded which). Subset given: Tr1-enriched cell product generated in vitro against host alloantigens. These receptors were collected from a human donor in good health.

The chain combines TRBV5-1 with TRBJ1-4; TRBD1 might be the D (5 bases). Trimming left V 3 bases short and J 4 bases short, with 10 bases between. CDR1 and CDR2 (germline): SGHRS, YFSETQ. The length of the CDR3 is 14 residues. CDR3 loop: CASSSDTVNEKLFF. CDR3 DNA: TGCGCCAGCAGCTCGGACACCGTTAATGAAAAACTGTTTTTT.

The chain uses TRBV5-1 and TRBJ2-3, with TRBD2 identical over 7 bases. CDR1 SGHRS and CDR2 YFSETQ come from the germline V gene. J was trimmed by 6 bases and V by 4 bases; bases with no gene match: 8. This CDR3 spans 14 amino acids. The CDR3 here is CASSVGGLADTQYF. CDR3 DNA: TGCGCCAGCAGCGTGGGAGGGTTGGCGGATACGCAGTATTTT.

This clonotype was detected only a few times. V is TRBV12-3 or TRBV12-4 and J is TRBJ2-7, with D possibly matching TRBD1 (7 bases). The CDR3 extends over 13 amino acids. V was shortened by 2 bases and J by 9 bases, with 14 bases between the two germline ends. The CDR3 nucleotides are TGTGCCAGCAGTTTAACCCAGGGGGGATGGCAGTACTTC. It encodes CASSLTQGGWQYF.

This clonotype is a singleton in its sample. The chain uses TRBV9 and TRBJ1-4; D ambiguous. Germline V gene lookup returns CDR1 SGDLS and CDR2 YYNGEE. The CDR3 has 16 residues. Trimming removed 4 bases from V and 0 bases from J, with 13 bases in between. The CDR3 DNA is TGTGCCAGCAGCAGATCCGCCAGACCAACTAATGAAAAACTGTTTTTT. It is translated as CASSRSARPTNEKLFF.

The chain has TRBV20-1 and TRBJ1-3, with D perhaps matching TRBD1 (5 bases). The CDR3 runs 14 residues. Trimming pared 0 bases from V and 3 bases from J, leaving 9 bases between. The germline CDR1 and CDR2 sequences are DFQATT and SNEGSKA (reference sequence). The CDR3: CSARDGGGGNTIYF. The CDR3 region has the DNA TGCAGTGCTAGAGACGGGGGAGGTGGAAACACCATATATTTT.

Comment on this clonotype: One end of the junction varies from germline; a read error may be responsible. The chain has TRBV5-5 and TRBJ2-1; 10 bases match TRBD2. The germline gives CDR1 SGHKS, CDR2 YYEKEE (reference sequence). This CDR3 has 16 residues. The CDR3 sequence: CASINTGTSATKERFF. CDR3 DNA: TGTGCCAGCATCAACACCGGGACTAGCGCAACCAAGGAGCGGTTCTTC.

This clonotype was picked up a small number of times. This chain joins TRBV5-1 and TRBJ1-3; D not resolved. V shed 6 bases and J shed 0 bases, with 4 bases lying between them. Germline assignment: CDR1 SGHRS and CDR2 YFSETQ. There are 12 residues in the CDR3. The CDR3 DNA reads as TGCGCCAGCATCGGCTCTGGAAACACCATATATTTT. It encodes CASIGSGNTIYF.

This clonotype appeared once. The rearrangement joins TRBV7-2 to TRBJ2-7, with D unresolved. CDR1 is SGHTA and CDR2 is FQGNSA in the germline V gene. The CDR3 covers 14 residues. V lost 1 base and J lost 2, with 9 bases in between. CDR3 region: CASSLDPVTYEQYF. CDR3 sequence (DNA): TGTGCCAGCAGCTTAGATCCAGTCACCTACGAGCAGTACTTC. Looking up the rest from reference TRBV7-2 and TRBJ2-7 gives the full variable domain: GAGVSQSPSNKVTEKGKDVELRCDPISGHTALYWYRQSLGQGLEFLIYFQGNSAPDKSGLPSDRFSAERTGGSVSTLTIQRTQQEDSAVYLCASSLDPVTYEQYFGPGTRLTVT.

This chain uses TRBV6-2 or TRBV6-3 with TRBJ2-1; a possible D gene is TRBD2 (6 bases). Germline CDR1 reads MNHEY; CDR2 reads SVGEGT. CDR3 length: 17 amino acids. V was clipped by 2 bases and J by 3 bases, with 17 bases between them. CDR3 DNA: TGTGCCAGCAGTTACCTCTCCGGCGGAGGGAGCTACAATGAGCAGTTCTTC. It yields the protein CASSYLSGGGSYNEQFF.

In this sample, this clonotype turned up a few times. The genes are TRBV19 and TRBJ2-6; TRBD1 aligns across 7 bases. V gave up 5 bases and J gave up 1 base; unmatched junction bases: 11. The CDR3 contains 18 residues. CDR1 and CDR2 from the germline V gene are LNHDA and SQIVND (reference sequence). This CDR3 reads CASSRPGQTVSGANVLTF. The DNA of the CDR3 is TGTGCCAGTAGTCGCCCGGGACAGACCGTTTCTGGGGCCAACGTCCTGACTTTC.

This chain joins TRBV7-2 and TRBJ2-7; D possibly corresponds to TRBD2 (5 bases). The CDR3 loop spans 14 amino acids. V dropped 0 bases and J dropped 6 bases, with 12 bases sitting between them. CDR1 is SGHTA, CDR2 FQGNSA, per germline. The CDR3 DNA reads TGTGCCAGCAGCTTAGCTTATGAGGGCCGCGAGCAGTACTTC. This translates into CASSLAYEGREQYF. Looking up the rest from reference TRBV7-2 and TRBJ2-7 gives the full variable domain: GAGVSQSPSNKVTEKGKDVELRCDPISGHTALYWYRQSLGQGLEFLIYFQGNSAPDKSGLPSDRFSAERTGGSVSTLTIQRTQQEDSAVYLCASSLAYEGREQYFGPGTRLTVT.

This clonotype was counted only a few times. The V and J genes are TRBV2 and TRBJ1-2; the D is unclear. This CDR3 contains 15 residues. Trimming pared 1 base from V and 6 bases from J, leaving 15 bases between. Germline V CDR1 and CDR2: SNHLY, FYNNEI. The CDR3 DNA is TGTGCCAGCAGTGAAGATTTTGGCCAGGACGATGGCTACACCTTC. This gives the protein CASSEDFGQDDGYTF.

The chain couples TRBV14 to TRBJ2-2; D possibly corresponds to TRBD2 (5 bases). The V end was cut by 5 bases, the J end by 7 bases, with 14 bases between. Germline V CDR1 and CDR2: SGHDN, FVKESK. The CDR3 runs to 14 residues. In nucleotides, the CDR3 is TGTGCCAGCAGCAGGACTGCCGCTGGCGGGGAGCTGTTTTTT. Translation: CASSRTAAGGELFF. Full variable domain (remainder filled in from reference TRBV14 and TRBJ2-2): EAGVTQFPSHSVIEKGQTVTLRCDPISGHDNLYWYRRVMGKEIKFLLHFVKESKQDESGMPNNRFLAERTGGTYSTLKVQPAELEDSGVYFCASSRTAAGGELFFGEGSRLTVL.

In this sample, this clonotype turned up many times. The chain combines TRBV7-2 with TRBJ2-7, with 7 bases identical to TRBD1. V was pared by 5 bases and J by 3 bases, with 10 bases of the junction left unmatched. The germline V gene encodes CDR1 SGHTA and CDR2 FQGNSA. This CDR3 spans 15 amino acids. CDR3 DNA sequence: TGTGCCAGCAGCCCAGACTTCGGGACAGACTACGAGCAGTACTTC. This translates into CASSPDFGTDYEQYF.

The V gene is TRBV20-1, the J gene TRBJ2-5, with 11 bases aligning to TRBD2. Per the germline V gene, CDR1 is DFQATT and CDR2 is SNEGSKA (reference sequence). V was pared by 6 bases and J by 2 bases, with 8 bases of the junction left unmatched. This CDR3 region has 15 residues. The DNA for the CDR3 is TGCAGTGCGAAAGGGACTAGCGGCCTTCAAGAGACCCAGTACTTC. It yields the protein CSAKGTSGLQETQYF.

This clonotype occurred a few times. CDR3 DNA: TGCGCCAGCAGCTTGGAGGGCAGGGTGTACGAGCAGTACTTC. It yields the protein CASSLEGRVYEQYF. The chain links TRBV5-1 to TRBJ2-7, with D tentatively TRBD1 (5 bases). CDR3 size: 14 residues. With 0 bases removed from V and 4 bases from J, the gap between germline ends came to 11 bases. Germline loops: CDR1 SGHRS, CDR2 YFSETQ.

This chain links TRBV29-1 with TRBJ2-7; TRBD1 matches at 7 bases. V was pared by 5 bases and J by 2 bases, with 3 bases of the junction left unmatched. This CDR3 has 12 amino acids. Germline values: CDR1 SQVTM, CDR2 ANQGSEA. The CDR3 sequence: CSVRQGTYEQYF. The CDR3 coding sequence is TGCAGCGTTCGACAGGGAACCTACGAGCAGTACTTC.

The V call is TRBV18, the J call TRBJ1-2; D is undetermined. The CDR3 is 15 residues long. The V gene's germline CDR1 is KGHSH and CDR2 LQKENI. V dropped 0 bases and J dropped 0 bases, with 8 bases sitting between them. The CDR3: CASSPPSGSNYGYTF. CDR3 DNA: TGTGCCAGCTCACCACCCTCGGGCTCTAACTATGGCTACACCTTC.

J is TRBJ1-6 and V is TRBV6-1, with 9 bases that match TRBD1. Looked up from germline, CDR1 is MNHNS and CDR2 is SASEGT. V lost 11 bases, J lost 8 bases, and 4 bases stayed unmatched. The CDR3 has 12 amino acids. The CDR3 nucleotides are TGTGCCTGTTGGACAGGGGATTCACCCCTCCACTTT. Protein: CACWTGDSPLHF.

The chain links TRBV25-1 to TRBJ2-7; D gene ambiguous. V was trimmed by 0 bases and J by 0 bases, leaving 15 bases between them. Germline-derived CDR1 and CDR2 are MGHDK and SYGVNS. The length of the CDR3 is 17 residues. CDR3: CASSEYISARSSYEQYF. CDR3 DNA sequence: TGTGCCAGCAGTGAATATATCTCGGCACGGAGCTCCTACGAGCAGTACTTC.

The J gene is TRBJ1-5, the V gene TRBV27; D is possibly TRBD1 (5 bases). This CDR3 has 13 residues. Trimming removed 6 bases from V and 3 bases from J, with 9 bases in between. From germline, CDR1 is MNHEY and CDR2 SMNVEV (reference sequence). The DNA of the CDR3 is TGTGCCAGCAGAGACAGTTTCAATCAGCCCCAGCATTTT. It encodes CASRDSFNQPQHF.

V gene TRBV4-2 combines with J gene TRBJ1-2; D possibly corresponds to TRBD1 (5 bases). The germline gives CDR1 LGHNA, CDR2 YNFKEQ. The CDR3 has 15 amino acids. V was pared by 0 bases and J by 6 bases, with 14 bases between. The CDR3 region has the DNA TGTGCCAGCAGCCAAGATAGGCCGACAGCAAATGGCTACACCTTC. It encodes CASSQDRPTANGYTF.

This chain connects TRBV28 to TRBJ1-1; no firm D call. V was cut by 2 bases and J by 1 base, with 14 bases left in between. Germline values: CDR1 MDHEN, CDR2 SYDVKM. This CDR3 contains 16 residues. In nucleotides, the CDR3 is TGTGCCAGCAGTTTACTCTATAGAGGAGGGAACACTGAAGCTTTCTTT. Residues: CASSLLYRGGNTEAFF.

The chain employs TRBV29-1 and TRBJ2-7; D possibly corresponds to TRBD2 (6 bases). The CDR3 sequence is 13 residues long. Germline V gene lookup returns CDR1 SQVTM and CDR2 ANQGSEA. Trimming stripped 6 bases from V and 7 bases from J, with 19 bases between. The CDR3 bases are TGCAGCGTGATCCCTTTTGGACGGGGGGAGCAGTACTTC. It codes for CSVIPFGRGEQYF.

This clonotype was seen more than once but under ten times. The rearrangement joins TRBV12-3 or TRBV12-4 to TRBJ2-1, with TRBD2 matching over 12 bases. V trimming: 6 bases; J trimming: 8 bases; junction bases outside the gene matches: 8. This CDR3 comprises 15 residues. The CDR3 DNA follows: TGTGCCAGCAGGGCCGGGACTAGCGGGTACTATGAGCAGTTCTTC. It yields the protein CASRAGTSGYYEQFF.

The chain employs TRBV9 and TRBJ2-3; no definite D call. Per germline, CDR1 SGDLS and CDR2 YYNGEE. Trimming removed 4 bases from V and 4 bases from J, with 7 bases in between. There are 12 residues in the CDR3. CDR3 nucleotide sequence: TGTGCCAGCAGCCCATCGTCAGATACGCAGTATTTT. It yields the protein CASSPSSDTQYF.

The V gene is TRBV27, the J gene TRBJ2-7; D perhaps matches TRBD1 (6 bases). The CDR3 runs 13 residues. Trimming took off 7 bases at V and 0 bases at J, with 10 bases between the two ends. Germline V gene sequence: CDR1 MNHEY, CDR2 SMNVEV (reference sequence). Here the CDR3 reads CASTGDDSYEQYF. For the CDR3, the DNA is TGTGCCAGCACAGGGGACGACTCCTACGAGCAGTACTTC.

This chain links TRBV7-2 with TRBJ2-6; no firm D call. Trimming took 5 bases from V and 0 from J, leaving 11 bases between them. Germline-derived CDR1 and CDR2 are SGHTA and FQGNSA. The CDR3 spans 16 residues. Here the CDR3 reads CASSQGRTSGANVLTF. The CDR3 coding sequence is TGTGCCAGCAGCCAAGGACGGACCTCTGGGGCCAACGTCCTGACTTTC.

J is TRBJ2-1 and V is TRBV20-1; 13 bases agree with TRBD2. The CDR3 has 15 residues. CDR1 DFQATT and CDR2 SNEGSKA come from the germline V gene (reference sequence). Losses at the gene ends were 6 bases for V and 6 bases for J; bases not matched to a gene: 8. In DNA form, the CDR3 reads TGCAGTGCCATAGGGACTAGCGGGAAGAGCAATGAGCAGTTCTTC. It codes for CSAIGTSGKSNEQFF.

The V and J genes are TRBV19 and TRBJ2-1; 9 bases map to TRBD2. Germline lookup yields CDR1 LNHDA and CDR2 SQIVND (reference sequence). V was clipped by 5 bases and J by 2 bases; unmatched bases: 4. This CDR3 has 15 amino acids. The CDR3 nucleotides read TGTGCCAGTAGTCCTGGACTAGCGCCCTACAATGAGCAGTTCTTC. Translated, it gives CASSPGLAPYNEQFF.